The table lists the clone carrying this TCR beta chain with many counts. The antigen remains undetermined. Patients were all untreated before their thyroid surgery. This entry belongs to a study of metastatic and nonmetastatic thyroid tumors. Study-level information: Thyroid patients, malignant and benign, had repertoires compared across blood and tumor or nodule tissue. General study results and limits: Malignant tumors reportedly showed significantly higher TCR beta diversity than benign nodules in both blood and tumor.

The V gene's germline CDR1 is ENHRY and CDR2 SYGVKD. Between the trimmed V and J ends, which lost 4 bases and 4 bases, there was a span of 11 bases. CDR3 size: 14 residues. In the authors' workflow: The study's classifier, a distant-metastasis tool for papillary thyroid cancer, was built using CDR3 differences across clinicopathological groups. Using MiXCR, TCRdb re-called clones from the PCR reads. These V and J calls are TCRdb output, not the study's own analysis. Of about 27,000 clones listed, roughly 15% are singletons. This clonotype was sampled from a male donor with papillary thyroid cancer or a benign thyroid nodule (not recorded which). Some clones in this sample may be carry-over from other donors' samples. This chain uses TRBV10-3 with TRBJ1-3; D remains ambiguous. The sample taken for sequencing was blood. The CDR3 sequence is CAISGKEQGNTIYF. CDR3 nucleotides: TGTGCCATCAGTGGCAAGGAACAAGGAAACACCATATATTTT.